This T cell receptor (beta chain) was found in a study of blood T cells in healthy people across ages. Background on the study: Capture via template switching afforded approximately one barcoded beta molecule per two T cells. Study-wide results and caveats: The unknown donor CMV status may have confounded expanded clonotype changes.

Primed by a sample-barcoded 5' primer and a J-beta primer mix, a second PCR proceeded for 7 to 11 cycles. TCRdb processed the 5' RACE reads anew with MiXCR; each CDR3 protein has one entry. The sample includes 1.4 million to 1.5 million distinct CDR3 sequences, roughly 40% seen only once; the top ten take 7.9%. With regard to this clonotype: Its specificity is not known.

This TCR was sampled from a woman aged 18-29 years in good health. The sequenced material came from blood.

The CDR3 DNA reads as TGCAGTGCTAGAGGTGGGACGGTCGGAAACACCATATATTTT. Residues: CSARGGTVGNTIYF. The J gene is TRBJ1-3, the V gene TRBV20-1; D is possibly TRBD1 (5 bases). The CDR3 is 14 amino acids. Germline V gives CDR1 DFQATT, CDR2 SNEGSKA (reference sequence). V was trimmed by 1 base and J by 4 bases, leaving 11 bases between them.